Below, 16 T cell receptor beta chains from the same sample are listed, as sequenced in a study of CD8 T cells in ankylosing spondylitis. These receptors lack a known antigen. From the 5' RACE reads, TCRdb called clonotypes with MiXCR, one entry per CDR3 protein. The sample lists about 440,000 distinct CDR3 sequences; 15% to 20% were seen once. Study-wide results and limits: About 8 highly homologous variants formed a TCR beta motif that appeared characteristic of ankylosing spondylitis blood.

What was sequenced was blood, either unsorted or a sorted T cell fraction (not recorded which). These receptors were obtained from a male donor with ankylosing spondylitis.

There are a few counts of this clonotype. The chain carries TRBV5-1 and TRBJ1-1; D gene unclear. The CDR3 covers 15 residues. Germline-derived CDR1 and CDR2 are SGHRS and YFSETQ. V lost 3 bases, J lost 1 base, and 13 bases lay in between. The CDR3 sequence: CASSSLVTQNTEAFF. The CDR3 region has the DNA TGCGCCAGCAGCTCCCTGGTTACCCAGAACACTGAAGCTTTCTTT. The complete variable domain, with remaining parts taken from reference TRBV5-1 and TRBJ1-1, reads KAGVTQTPRYLIKTRGQQVTLSCSPISGHRSVSWYQQTPGQGLQFLFEYFSETQRNKGNFPGRFSGRQFSNSRSEMNVSTLELGDSALYLCASSSLVTQNTEAFFGQGTRLTVV.

The CDR3: CATQSYRGTKGTTDTQYF. Here the CDR3 DNA reads TGTGCCACCCAGTCCTACAGGGGGACTAAAGGCACCACAGATACGCAGTATTTT. The chain carries TRBV2 and TRBJ2-3; a weak D match, TRBD1 (8 bases). This CDR3 contains 18 residues. CDR1 is SNHLY and CDR2 is FYNNEI in the germline V gene. V was shortened by 10 bases and J by 2 bases, with 28 bases between the two germline ends.

A few counts support this clonotype. The V and J genes are TRBV28 and TRBJ2-3; the match to TRBD1 covers 9 bases. Germline V gives CDR1 MDHEN, CDR2 SYDVKM. Losses at the gene ends were 5 bases for V and 6 bases for J; bases not matched to a gene: 18. This CDR3 is 18 amino acids long. The DNA for the CDR3 is TGTGCCAGCAGTCTTACAGGGGGCGCGGGCTTACGGCGGGATACGCAGTATTTT. Protein: CASSLTGGAGLRRDTQYF.

This clonotype was detected a few times. The rearrangement uses TRBV7-6 and TRBJ2-2, with D maybe TRBD2 (7 bases). V was clipped by 5 bases and J by 0 bases, with 16 bases between them. The V gene's germline CDR1 is SGHVS and CDR2 FNYEAQ. The CDR3 extends over 17 amino acids. CDR3 bases: TGTGCCAGCAGCCCCTGGGGGGGGCAGACGAACACCGGGGAGCTGTTTTTT. Its protein is CASSPWGGQTNTGELFF.

The rearrangement uses TRBV12-3 or TRBV12-4 and TRBJ2-1; 10 positions agree with TRBD2. V dropped 1 base and J dropped 9; count of bases not matched to a gene: 12. The length of the CDR3 is 17 residues. The CDR3 sequence is CASSLEERGGLLSEQFF. DNA of the CDR3: TGTGCCAGCAGTTTAGAGGAGCGGGGGGGCCTTTTATCTGAGCAGTTCTTC.

The chain employs TRBV6-1 and TRBJ1-2; TRBD1 matches 7 bases. This CDR3 has 15 residues. Germline V gene sequence: CDR1 MNHNS, CDR2 SASEGT. V was pared by 2 bases and J by 6 bases, with 9 bases of the junction left unmatched. The CDR3 here is CASSELTGSRDGYTF. The CDR3 coding sequence is TGTGCCAGCAGTGAATTGACAGGGTCTCGCGATGGCTACACCTTC.

DNA of the CDR3: TGTGCCAGCTCACAGGGGGACAGGGCGACCGGCCTTCTTTATGGCTACACCTTC. As protein: CASSQGDRATGLLYGYTF. This sequence joins TRBV18 and TRBJ1-2; 9 nucleotides agree with TRBD1. Trimming cost V 4 bases and J 5 bases; bases outside gene matches: 17. The length of the CDR3 is 18 residues. Per the germline V gene, CDR1 is KGHSH and CDR2 is LQKENI.

V usage is TRBV4-1 and J usage is TRBJ2-1; 15 nucleotides align to TRBD2. The germline CDR1 and CDR2 sequences are MGHRA and YSYEKL. V lost 8 bases to trimming and J lost 0 bases; unmatched junction nucleotides: 5. The CDR3 length is 17 residues. The chain's CDR3 is CASRTSGGASSYNEQFF. Written as DNA, the CDR3 is TGCGCCAGCCGGACTAGCGGGGGGGCCAGCTCCTACAATGAGCAGTTCTTC.

The chain recombines TRBV2 with TRBJ2-4; no clear D gene. In germline, CDR1 is SNHLY, CDR2 FYNNEI. Trimming cost V 4 bases and J 2 bases, with 9 bases left between them. The CDR3 runs to 14 residues. CDR3 region: CASSGSMTKNIQYF. CDR3 sequence (DNA): TGTGCCAGCAGTGGTAGCATGACCAAAAACATTCAGTACTTC.

The chain recombines TRBV5-1 with TRBJ2-2; no reliable D call. Germline V gene data show CDR1 as SGHRS and CDR2 as YFSETQ. The CDR3 sequence is 14 residues long. The V gene lost 1 base and the J gene lost 3 bases, with 7 bases spanning the gap. Here the CDR3 reads CASSLTMDTGELFF. DNA for the CDR3: TGCGCCAGCAGCTTGACTATGGACACCGGGGAGCTGTTTTTT.

V usage is TRBV6-1 and J usage is TRBJ2-3; either TRBD1 or TRBD2 may supply D (5 bases each). V lost 4 bases and J lost 2, with 13 bases in between. CDR3 length: 15 residues. Looked up from germline, CDR1 is MNHNS and CDR2 is SASEGT. Here the CDR3 DNA reads TGTGCCAGCAGTGGACGGGACGGGATCACAGATACGCAGTATTTT. It translates to CASSGRDGITDTQYF.

This rearrangement joins TRBV6-5 to TRBJ1-2; D unclear. The CDR3 spans 15 residues. CDR1 and CDR2 from the germline V gene are MNHEY and SVGAGI. Trimming stripped 0 bases from V and 2 bases from J, with 10 bases between. CDR3: CASSYSVEGNYGYTF. The CDR3 nucleotides read TGTGCCAGCAGTTACTCGGTCGAAGGAAACTATGGCTACACCTTC.

This chain joins TRBV20-1 and TRBJ2-5; 11 bases agree with TRBD2. This CDR3 comprises 16 residues. Germline values: CDR1 DFQATT, CDR2 SNEGSKA (reference sequence). Trimming at V came to 0 bases and at J to 5 bases, leaving 8 bases not matched to a gene. CDR3 in amino acids: CSARDVSGGAGETQYF. CDR3 DNA sequence: TGCAGTGCTAGAGATGTTAGCGGGGGGGCCGGGGAGACCCAGTACTTC.

This clonotype was detected a few times. This CDR3 is CSPAPGARDNEQFF. CDR3 DNA: TGCAGTCCAGCTCCGGGGGCCCGTGACAATGAGCAGTTCTTC. The chain employs TRBV20-1 and TRBJ2-1; the D call may be TRBD1 or TRBD2 (6 bases each). V lost 8 bases and J 5 bases, leaving 19 bases between the germline ends. The CDR3 length is 14 residues. Germline CDR1 and CDR2: DFQATT and SNEGSKA (reference sequence).

The J gene is TRBJ2-7, the V gene TRBV28; 9 bases are shared with TRBD1. V trimming: 3 bases; J trimming: 3 bases; junction bases outside the gene matches: 3. CDR1 and CDR2 (germline): MDHEN, SYDVKM. The CDR3 loop spans 14 amino acids. The CDR3, as DNA: TGTGCCAGCAGTTTGAACAGGGGGCTCTACGAGCAGTACTTC. Residues: CASSLNRGLYEQYF.

The chain has TRBV24-1 and TRBJ2-7, with unresolved D. Germline-derived CDR1 and CDR2 are KGHDR and SFDVKD. The CDR3 is 15 residues long. The ends were cut back, 2 bases at V and 5 bases at J, with 15 bases in the middle. This CDR3 reads CATSDSGRVVNEQYF. The CDR3 DNA reads TGTGCCACCAGTGATTCTGGACGCGTCGTAAACGAGCAGTACTTC.